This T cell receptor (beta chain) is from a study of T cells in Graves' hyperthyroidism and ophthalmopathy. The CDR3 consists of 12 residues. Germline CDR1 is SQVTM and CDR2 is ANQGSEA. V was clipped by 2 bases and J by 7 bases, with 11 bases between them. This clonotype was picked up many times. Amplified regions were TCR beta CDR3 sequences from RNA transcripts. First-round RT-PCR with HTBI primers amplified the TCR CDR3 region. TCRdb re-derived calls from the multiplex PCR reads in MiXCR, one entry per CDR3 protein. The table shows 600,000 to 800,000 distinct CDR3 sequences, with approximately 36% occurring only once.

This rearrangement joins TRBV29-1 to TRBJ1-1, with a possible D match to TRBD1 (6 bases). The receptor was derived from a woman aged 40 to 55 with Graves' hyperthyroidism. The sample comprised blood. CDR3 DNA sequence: TGCAGCGTTGAAAGGGGGGCAGGTGAAGCTTTCTTT. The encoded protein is CSVERGAGEAFF.